This entry lists 20 T cell receptor beta chains sequenced from one sample in a study of graft-versus-host responses after intestinal transplantation. Method: immunoSEQ multiplex PCR; TCRdb's copy keeps in-frame clones and lacks some. In the table there are more than 100,000 clones, 85% to 95% of which are singletons. These receptors' targets are unknown. The specimen was unstimulated CD8+ T cells sorted from spleen or lymph node cells, collected before intestinal transplant. The receptors originated from a human donor who received an intestinal transplant.

The CDR3 region is CATYPQGVGNEKLFF. The CDR3 DNA sequence: TGTGCCACCTACCCTCAAGGGGTGGGAAATGAAAAACTGTTTTTT. This chain joins TRBV15 and TRBJ1-4; TRBD1 might be the D (5 bases). The CDR3 spans 15 residues. V was shortened by 8 bases and J by 5 bases, with 18 bases between the two germline ends. Per germline, CDR1 LNHNV and CDR2 YYDKDF (reference sequence).

Worth noting for this clone: This sample includes further DNA sequences coding for the same CDR3. The rearrangement links TRBV5-6 to TRBJ2-2; D is uncertain. Germline lookup yields CDR1 SGHDT and CDR2 YYEEEE. Between the trimmed V and J ends, which lost 1 base and 2 bases, there was a span of 6 bases. The CDR3 loop spans 14 amino acids. For the CDR3, the DNA is TGTGCCAGCAGCTTGACTGTAAACACCGGGGAGCTGTTTTTT. It translates to CASSLTVNTGELFF.

This clone has more than one count but fewer than ten. This chain uses TRBV21-1 with TRBJ2-3; the table assigns TRBD1, which was not confirmed against the DNA. TRBV21-1 is deemed a pseudogene. The CDR3 consists of 15 residues. As DNA, the CDR3 is TGTGCCAGCAGCTTTCGGTTCACAGAACGGGATACGCAGTATTTT. This translates into CASSFRFTERDTQYF.

This rearrangement joins TRBV11-2 to TRBJ2-3, with 8 bases that match TRBD2. Germline V gene sequence: CDR1 SGHAT, CDR2 FQNNGV. The CDR3 loop spans 16 amino acids. Trimming at V came to 5 bases and at J to 8 bases, leaving 15 bases not matched to a gene. CDR3 in amino acids: CASSPGEAGAVGTQYF. CDR3 sequence (DNA): TGTGCCAGCAGCCCCGGGGAAGCGGGAGCCGTTGGTACGCAGTATTTT.

CDR3: CASSAMGDSCLPEPTEAFF. DNA for the CDR3: TGCGCCAGCAGTGCAATGGGGGACAGTTGCCTCCCTGAACCCACTGAAGCTTTCTTT. The chain recombines TRBV10-1 with TRBJ1-1; 7 positions match TRBD1. The junction had 21 bases not matched to a gene; V was cut back by 4 bases and J by 4 bases. CDR1 is WNHNN and CDR2 is SYGVQD in the germline V gene (reference sequence). CDR3 size: 19 residues.

This chain uses TRBV29-1 with TRBJ2-1, with D perhaps matching TRBD2 (6 bases). The CDR3 covers 15 residues. V was clipped by 3 bases and J by 8 bases, with 20 bases between them. Germline values: CDR1 SQVTM, CDR2 ANQGSEA. The CDR3 DNA sequence: TGCAGCGTTGAGGTCGGGAGAGGCGTTCGGGATGAGCAGTTCTTC. Translation: CSVEVGRGVRDEQFF.

V usage is TRBV6-6 and J usage is TRBJ1-1, with D possibly being TRBD1 (6 bases). The CDR3 is 14 amino acids. CDR1 and CDR2 from the germline V gene are MNHNY and SVGAGI (reference sequence). Trimming cost V 2 bases and J 0 bases, with 7 bases left between them. The CDR3 sequence is CASSYPGVNTEAFF. CDR3 nucleotides: TGTGCCAGCAGTTACCCAGGGGTGAACACTGAAGCTTTCTTT.

The chain uses TRBV29-1 and TRBJ2-1; D may match TRBD1 or TRBD2 (5 bases each). CDR3 length: 16 residues. CDR1 is SQVTM, CDR2 ANQGSEA, per germline. Trimming left V 0 bases short and J 0 bases short, with 12 bases between. The CDR3 loop is CSVEERADSSYNEQFF. CDR3 DNA sequence: TGCAGCGTTGAAGAGAGGGCTGACAGCTCCTACAATGAGCAGTTCTTC.

This chain connects TRBV2 to TRBJ2-5; D tentatively fits TRBD1 or TRBD2 (5 bases each). The length of the CDR3 is 16 residues. CDR1 is SNHLY and CDR2 is FYNNEI in the germline V gene. The germline V and J ends were trimmed by 4 bases and 1 base, with 16 bases remaining between them. The CDR3 reads CASSGLRGDFQETQYF. The CDR3 coding sequence is TGTGCCAGCAGTGGGCTTCGGGGCGACTTCCAAGAGACCCAGTACTTC.

The chain carries TRBV13 and TRBJ2-7; D unclear. This CDR3 contains 16 residues. The V end lost 5 bases, the J end lost 6 bases, and 23 bases lay between the germline ends. CDR1 PRHDT and CDR2 FYEKMQ come from the germline V gene (reference sequence). CDR3 sequence reads: CASSPSGSPLPGEQYF. As DNA, the CDR3 is TGTGCCAGCAGCCCTTCCGGAAGTCCCCTACCCGGCGAGCAGTACTTC.

V is TRBV10-3 and J is TRBJ2-7; 8 bases match TRBD1. This CDR3 comprises 14 residues. The junction had 7 bases not matched to a gene; V was cut back by 4 bases and J by 5 bases. CDR1 and CDR2 (germline): ENHRY, SYGVKD. The CDR3 loop reads CAISAPRGPHEQYF. CDR3 sequence (DNA): TGTGCCATCAGTGCGCCCAGGGGGCCCCACGAGCAGTACTTC.

This sequence joins TRBV7-2 and TRBJ2-7; 9 bases are shared with TRBD2. The CDR3 is 17 amino acids. J was trimmed by 7 bases and V by 2 bases; bases with no gene match: 15. CDR1 and CDR2 from the germline V gene are SGHTA and FQGNSA. CDR3 DNA: TGTGCCAGCAGCTTACGGACCGAGGCGGGAGGGCCATCTGAGCAGTACTTC. Translated: CASSLRTEAGGPSEQYF.

V usage is TRBV28 and J usage is TRBJ2-1; 7 bases are shared with TRBD2. With 9 bases clipped from V and 1 base from J, the junction kept 3 bases outside the gene matches. In germline, CDR1 is MDHEN, CDR2 SYDVKM. CDR3 length equals 13 residues. The CDR3 bases are TGTGCCAGTCGACTAGCTTCCTACAATGAGCAGTTCTTC. Amino acids: CASRLASYNEQFF.

This clone has just a few counts. The gene calls are TRBV5-1 and TRBJ2-7; a possible D gene is TRBD1 (7 bases). CDR3 size: 14 residues. V was trimmed by 3 bases and J by 2 bases, leaving 12 bases between them. Germline V gives CDR1 SGHRS, CDR2 YFSETQ. The CDR3: CASSWAGGTYEQYF. CDR3 nucleotides: TGCGCCAGCAGCTGGGCAGGGGGGACCTACGAGCAGTACTTC.

The CDR3 sequence: CASSGGSSTDTQYF. The CDR3 DNA follows: TGTGCCAGCAGCGGCGGGTCTAGCACAGATACGCAGTATTTT. The chain is built from TRBV7-3 and TRBJ2-3, with D possibly being TRBD2 (5 bases). Trimming took 5 bases from V and 0 from J, leaving 9 bases between them. The CDR3 is 14 residues long. Germline CDR1 SGHTA, CDR2 FQGTGA.

This clone came up a few times. The chain joins TRBV9 to TRBJ2-7, with D maybe TRBD1 (6 bases). Germline lookup yields CDR1 SGDLS and CDR2 YYNGEE. The ends were cut back, 0 bases at V and 2 bases at J, with 6 bases in the middle. This CDR3 spans 13 amino acids. The CDR3 bases are TGTGCCAGCAGCGTAGGGACAGCCTACGAGCAGTACTTC. Its translation: CASSVGTAYEQYF.

This clone was seen once. V is TRBV4-1 and J is TRBJ1-1; 11 nucleotides match TRBD1. Trimming at V came to 1 base and at J to 1 base, leaving 14 bases not matched to a gene. This CDR3 spans 20 amino acids. Per the germline V gene, CDR1 is MGHRA and CDR2 is YSYEKL. CDR3 nucleotide sequence: TGCGCCAGCAGCCAAGGACGGTCGGTACGGGACAGGGGGGAGAACACTGAAGCTTTCTTT. Translating it yields CASSQGRSVRDRGENTEAFF.

This clone was seen only once. The chain is built from TRBV27 and TRBJ2-7, with 8 nucleotides matching TRBD2. CDR3 length: 14 amino acids. Germline assignment: CDR1 MNHEY and CDR2 SMNVEV (reference sequence). V lost 4 bases to trimming and J lost 6 bases; unmatched junction nucleotides: 8. CDR3: CASSWTSSAFEQYF. For the CDR3, the DNA is TGTGCCAGCAGTTGGACTAGCTCCGCTTTCGAGCAGTACTTC.

V gene TRBV19 combines with J gene TRBJ1-6; maybe TRBD1 (6 bases). The V gene's germline CDR1 is LNHDA and CDR2 SQIVND (reference sequence). CDR3 length: 17 residues. V lost 9 bases to trimming and J lost 0 bases, with 18 bases between them. The CDR3 loop reads CASTGGQPFSYNSPLHF. CDR3 in DNA: TGTGCCAGCACCGGTGGACAGCCTTTCTCCTATAATTCACCCCTCCACTTT.

The chain couples TRBV28 to TRBJ1-5, with D perhaps TRBD1 (5 bases). The ends were cut back, 7 bases at V and 2 bases at J, with 15 bases in the middle. Per germline, CDR1 MDHEN and CDR2 SYDVKM. The length of the CDR3 is 15 residues. Written as DNA, the CDR3 is TGTGCCAGCATCCTGGGGGAGGGAGGCAATCAGCCCCAGCATTTT. Translating gives CASILGEGGNQPQHF.